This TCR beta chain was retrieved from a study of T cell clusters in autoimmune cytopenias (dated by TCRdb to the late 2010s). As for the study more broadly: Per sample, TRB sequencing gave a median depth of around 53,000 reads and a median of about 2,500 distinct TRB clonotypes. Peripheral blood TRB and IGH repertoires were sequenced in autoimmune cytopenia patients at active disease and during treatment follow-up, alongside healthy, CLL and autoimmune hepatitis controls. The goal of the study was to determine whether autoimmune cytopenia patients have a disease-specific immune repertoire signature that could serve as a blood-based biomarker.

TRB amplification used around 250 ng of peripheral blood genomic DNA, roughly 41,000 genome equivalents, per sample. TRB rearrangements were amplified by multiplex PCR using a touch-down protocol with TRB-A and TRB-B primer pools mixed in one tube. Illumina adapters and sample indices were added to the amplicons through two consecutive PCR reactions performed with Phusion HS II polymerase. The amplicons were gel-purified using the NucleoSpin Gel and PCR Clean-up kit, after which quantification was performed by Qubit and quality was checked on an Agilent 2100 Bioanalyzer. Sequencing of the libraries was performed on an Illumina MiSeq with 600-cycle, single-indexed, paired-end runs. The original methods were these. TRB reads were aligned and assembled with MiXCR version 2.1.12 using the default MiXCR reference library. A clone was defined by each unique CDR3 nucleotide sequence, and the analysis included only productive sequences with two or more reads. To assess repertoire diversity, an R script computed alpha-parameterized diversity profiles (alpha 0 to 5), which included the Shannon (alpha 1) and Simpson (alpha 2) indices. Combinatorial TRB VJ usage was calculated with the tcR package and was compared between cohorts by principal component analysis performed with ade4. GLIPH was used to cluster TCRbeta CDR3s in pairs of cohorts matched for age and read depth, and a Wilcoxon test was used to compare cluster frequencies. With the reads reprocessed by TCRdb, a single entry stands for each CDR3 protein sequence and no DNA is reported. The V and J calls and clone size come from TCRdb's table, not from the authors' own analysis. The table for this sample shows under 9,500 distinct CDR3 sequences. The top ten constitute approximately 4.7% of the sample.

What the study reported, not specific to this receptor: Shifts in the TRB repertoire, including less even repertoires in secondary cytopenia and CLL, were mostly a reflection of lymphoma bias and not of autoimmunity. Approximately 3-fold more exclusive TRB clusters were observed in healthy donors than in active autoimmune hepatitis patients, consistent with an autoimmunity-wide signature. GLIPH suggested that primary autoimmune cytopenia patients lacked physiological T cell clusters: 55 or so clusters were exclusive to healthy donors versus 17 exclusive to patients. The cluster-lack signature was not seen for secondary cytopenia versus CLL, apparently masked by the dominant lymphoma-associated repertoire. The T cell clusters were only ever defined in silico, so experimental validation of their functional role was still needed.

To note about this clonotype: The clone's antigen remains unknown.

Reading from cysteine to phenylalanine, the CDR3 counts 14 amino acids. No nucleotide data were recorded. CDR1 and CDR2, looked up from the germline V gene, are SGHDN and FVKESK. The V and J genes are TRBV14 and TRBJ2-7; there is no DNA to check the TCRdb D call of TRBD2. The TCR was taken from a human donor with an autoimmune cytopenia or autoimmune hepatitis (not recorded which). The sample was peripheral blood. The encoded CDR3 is CASSQLPNPYEQYF. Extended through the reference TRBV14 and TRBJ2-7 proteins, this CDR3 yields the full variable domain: EAGVTQFPSHSVIEKGQTVTLRCDPISGHDNLYWYRRVMGKEIKFLLHFVKESKQDESGMPNNRFLAERTGGTYSTLKVQPAELEDSGVYFCASSQLPNPYEQYFGPGTRLTVT.